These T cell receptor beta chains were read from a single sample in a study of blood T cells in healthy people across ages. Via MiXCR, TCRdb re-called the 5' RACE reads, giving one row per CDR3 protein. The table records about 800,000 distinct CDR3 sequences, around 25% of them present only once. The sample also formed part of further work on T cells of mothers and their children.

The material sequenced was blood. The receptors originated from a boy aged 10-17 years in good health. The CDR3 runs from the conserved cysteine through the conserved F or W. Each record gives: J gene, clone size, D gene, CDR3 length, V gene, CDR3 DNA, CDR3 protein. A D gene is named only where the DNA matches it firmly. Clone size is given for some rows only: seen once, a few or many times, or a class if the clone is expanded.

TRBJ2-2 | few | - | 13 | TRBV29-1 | TGCAGCGTTGGGGTCGGGAACACCGGGGAGCTGTTTTTT | CSVGVGNTGELFF
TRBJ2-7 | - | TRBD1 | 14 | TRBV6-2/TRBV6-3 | TGTGCCAGCAGACGACAGGGAGATTACTACGAGCAGTACTTC | CASRRQGDYYEQYF
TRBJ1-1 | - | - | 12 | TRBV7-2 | TGTGCCAGCAGCTTTAGGGGTTCTGAAGCTTTCTTT | CASSFRGSEAFF
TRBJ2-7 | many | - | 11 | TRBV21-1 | TGTGCCAGCAGACAGGGTAACGAGCAGTACTTC | CASRQGNEQYF
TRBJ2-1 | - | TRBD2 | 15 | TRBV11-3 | TGTGCCAGCAGCCAAGCTAGCGGGAACTACAATGAGCAGTTCTTC | CASSQASGNYNEQFF
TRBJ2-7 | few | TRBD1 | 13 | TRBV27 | TGTGCCAGCAAGGCCCAGGGGGCCTACGAGCAGTACTTC | CASKAQGAYEQYF
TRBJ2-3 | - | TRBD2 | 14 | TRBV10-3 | TGTGCCATCAGTGTCGCGACTAGCGGAGATACGCGGTATTTT | CAISVATSGDTRYF
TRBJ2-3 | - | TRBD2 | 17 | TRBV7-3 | TGTGCCAGCAGCTTAGCCATAGCGGGAGGGCCCGCAGATACGCAGTATTTT | CASSLAIAGGPADTQYF
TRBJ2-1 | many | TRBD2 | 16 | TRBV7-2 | TGTGCCAGCAGCTTAGAGGGCGGGAGCTCCTACAATGAGCAGTTCTTC | CASSLEGGSSYNEQFF
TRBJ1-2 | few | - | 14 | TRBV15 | TGTGCCACCAGCAGAGATCTTCTGGGCTCGGGCTACACCTTC | CATSRDLLGSGYTF
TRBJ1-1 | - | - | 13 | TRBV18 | TGTGCCAGCTCACCCGGACAGAAGAGAGAAGCTTTCTTT | CASSPGQKREAFF
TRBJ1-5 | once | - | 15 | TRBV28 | TGTGCCAGCAGTATACCTAAGTCGGTGTCTCAGCCCCAGCATTTT | CASSIPKSVSQPQHF
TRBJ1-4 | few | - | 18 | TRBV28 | TGTGCCAGCAGTCCCACAGGGACCGGAGGCGCAACTAATGAAAAACTGTTTTTT | CASSPTGTGGATNEKLFF
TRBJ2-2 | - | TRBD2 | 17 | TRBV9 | TGTGCCAGCAGCGTGACTAGCGGATGGTTGGCCACCGGGGAGCTGTTTTTT | CASSVTSGWLATGELFF
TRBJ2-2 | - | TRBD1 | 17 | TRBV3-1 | TGTGCCAGCAGCCAAGAGATGAAACAGGGGATCACCGGGGAGCTGTTTTTT | CASSQEMKQGITGELFF
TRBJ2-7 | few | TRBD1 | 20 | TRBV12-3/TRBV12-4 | TGTGCCAGCAGTCCAGGGGACAGGGTTTGGATTTCAGCGGGACAGTGGGAGCAGTACTTC | CASSPGDRVWISAGQWEQYF
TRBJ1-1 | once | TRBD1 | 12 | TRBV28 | TGTGCCAGCAGAACCGGGACAGTTGAAGCTTTCTTT | CASRTGTVEAFF
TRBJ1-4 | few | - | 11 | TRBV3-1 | TGTGCCAGCAGCCAGTCGGAAAAACTGTTTTTT | CASSQSEKLFF
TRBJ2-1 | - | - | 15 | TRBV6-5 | TGTGCCAGCAGTTACTGGGCAGGGGCTTACAATGAGCAGTTCTTC | CASSYWAGAYNEQFF
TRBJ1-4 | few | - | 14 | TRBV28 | TGTGCCAGTAGCCCTAGCACAACTAATGAAAAACTGTTTTTT | CASSPSTTNEKLFF
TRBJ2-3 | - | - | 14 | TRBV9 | TGTGCCAGCAGCGTAGACCACAGCGAGGGTACGCAGTATTTT | CASSVDHSEGTQYF
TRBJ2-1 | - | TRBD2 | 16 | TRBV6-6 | TGTGCCAGCAGTAAAACCTCTAGCGGGCCGTACAATGAGCAGTTCTTC | CASSKTSSGPYNEQFF
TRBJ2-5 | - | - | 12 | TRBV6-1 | TGTGCCAGCTCACCACCAGTGGAGACCCAGTACTTC | CASSPPVETQYF
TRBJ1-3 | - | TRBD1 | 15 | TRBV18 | TGTGCCAGCTCAGACGGACAGGGGTCCGGAAACACCATATATTTT | CASSDGQGSGNTIYF
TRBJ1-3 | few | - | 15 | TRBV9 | TGTGCCAGCAGCGTAGAGGTGGGCTCTGGAAACACCATATATTTT | CASSVEVGSGNTIYF
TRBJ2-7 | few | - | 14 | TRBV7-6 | TGTGCCAGCAGCTTAGCGAACAGGGGGGGCGAGCAGTACTTC | CASSLANRGGEQYF
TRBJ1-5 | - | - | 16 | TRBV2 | TGTGCCAGCAGTGAAAGGGCGGATTATAGCAATCAGCCCCAGCATTTT | CASSERADYSNQPQHF
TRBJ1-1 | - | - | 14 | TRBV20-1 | TGCAGTGCTAGGGCGCTATTGGGCAGCACTGAAGCTTTCTTT | CSARALLGSTEAFF
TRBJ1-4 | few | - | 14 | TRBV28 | TGTGCCAGCAGTTTAAGCCCTCGTAATGAAAAACTGTTTTTT | CASSLSPRNEKLFF
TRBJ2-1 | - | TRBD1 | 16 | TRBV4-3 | TGCGCCAGCAGCCAAGGTCCAGGGGGTAGTTACAATGAGCAGTTCTTC | CASSQGPGGSYNEQFF
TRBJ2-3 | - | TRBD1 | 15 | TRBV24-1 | TGTGCCACCAGTGATATGGACAGGGGTACGAATACGCAGTATTTT | CATSDMDRGTNTQYF
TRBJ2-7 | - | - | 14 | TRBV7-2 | TGTGCCAGCAGCCTCACCGGGGCCTCCTACGGGCAGTACTTC | CASSLTGASYGQYF
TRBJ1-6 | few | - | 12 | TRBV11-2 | TGTGCCAGCAGCTCCATCCGTACACCCCTCCACTTT | CASSSIRTPLHF
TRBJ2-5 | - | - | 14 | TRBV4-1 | TGCGCCAGCAGCCAAGGAGACTCACAAGAGACCCAGTACTTC | CASSQGDSQETQYF
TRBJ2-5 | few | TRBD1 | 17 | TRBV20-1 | TGCAGTGCTAGTGGGTCCGGGACAGGGGGCGGGGGAGAGACCCAGTACTTC | CSASGSGTGGGGETQYF
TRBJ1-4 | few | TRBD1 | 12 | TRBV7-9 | TGTGCCGGGACAGGGACCCATGAAAAACTGTTTTTT | CAGTGTHEKLFF
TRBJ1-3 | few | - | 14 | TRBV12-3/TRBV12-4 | TGTGCCAGCAGTTTAGGGGGGCTTGGAAACACCATATATTTT | CASSLGGLGNTIYF
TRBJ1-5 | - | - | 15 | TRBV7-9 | TGTGCCAGCAGCTTAGGGGTAGGGCCGGGTCAGCCCCAGCATTTT | CASSLGVGPGQPQHF
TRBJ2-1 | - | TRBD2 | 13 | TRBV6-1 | TGTGCCGGAACCAGCGGGGCCTACAATGAGCAGTTCTTC | CAGTSGAYNEQFF
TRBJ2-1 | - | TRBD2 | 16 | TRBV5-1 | TGCGCCAGCAGCTTGGCCGAGACTAGCGGGGGCTATGAGCAGTTCTTC | CASSLAETSGGYEQFF
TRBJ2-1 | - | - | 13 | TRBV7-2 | TGTGCCAGCAGCTTAGATCTAGCAGATGAGCAGTTCTTC | CASSLDLADEQFF
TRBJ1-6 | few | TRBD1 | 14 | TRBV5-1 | TGCGCCAGCAGCTTGGGGGACAGGCAATCACCCCTCCACTTT | CASSLGDRQSPLHF
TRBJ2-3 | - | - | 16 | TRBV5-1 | TGCGCCAGCAGCTTGGATAATCTCCTTAATTCCGATACGCAGTATTTT | CASSLDNLLNSDTQYF
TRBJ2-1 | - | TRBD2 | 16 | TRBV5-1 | TGCGCCAGCAGCTTGGAACTAGCGACATCCTACAATGAGCAGTTCTTC | CASSLELATSYNEQFF
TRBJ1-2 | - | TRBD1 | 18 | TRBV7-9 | TGTGCCAGCAGCTTCCGGGACAGCTTTCGGCTAGAGACCTATGGCTACACCTTC | CASSFRDSFRLETYGYTF
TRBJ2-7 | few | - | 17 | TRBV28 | TGTGCCAGCAGTTTAGCCCGTGAGTGGGGCCAAGGCTACGAGCAGTACTTC | CASSLAREWGQGYEQYF
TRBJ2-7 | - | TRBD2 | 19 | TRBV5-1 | TGCGCCAGCAGCTCACAAGGCCCTTCCCCGGGACTAGCGGGATACGAGCAGTACTTC | CASSSQGPSPGLAGYEQYF
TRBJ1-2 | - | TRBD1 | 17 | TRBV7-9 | TGTGCCAGCAGCTCAGAGGACAGGGGAGGGGATGGTGATGGCTACACCTTC | CASSSEDRGGDGDGYTF
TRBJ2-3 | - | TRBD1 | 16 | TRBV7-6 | TGTGCCAGCAGCTTTCCCCGACAGGGGACCACAGATACGCAGTATTTT | CASSFPRQGTTDTQYF
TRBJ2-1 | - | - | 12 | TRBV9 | TGTGCCAGCAGCGTAGACCACAATGAGCAGTTCTTC | CASSVDHNEQFF
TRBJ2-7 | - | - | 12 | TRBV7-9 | TGTGCCAGCAGCTTATTTGGGGGCGAGCAGTACTTC | CASSLFGGEQYF
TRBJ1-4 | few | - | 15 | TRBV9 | TGTGCCAGCAGCCCTTGGGGGACAACTAATGAAAAACTGTTTTTT | CASSPWGTTNEKLFF
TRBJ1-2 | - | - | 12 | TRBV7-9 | TGTGCCAGCAGCGTGGGTCCTCCGGGCTACACCTTC | CASSVGPPGYTF
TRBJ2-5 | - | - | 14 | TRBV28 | TGTGCCAGCAGTTTAAGTGTGGGACAACAGACCCAGTACTTC | CASSLSVGQQTQYF
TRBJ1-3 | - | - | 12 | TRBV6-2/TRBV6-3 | TGTGCCAGCAAGATCTCTGGAAACACCATATATTTT | CASKISGNTIYF
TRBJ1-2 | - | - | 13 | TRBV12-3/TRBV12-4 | TGTGCCAGCAGTTTAACCAGGCCTTGGGGCTACACCTTC | CASSLTRPWGYTF
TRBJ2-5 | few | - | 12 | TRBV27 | TGTGCCAGCAGTTTATCCGGAATGGAGCAGTACTTC | CASSLSGMEQYF
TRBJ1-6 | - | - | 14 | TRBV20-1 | TGCAGTACTCAGAGGGTAACGGCCTATTCACCCCTCCACTTT | CSTQRVTAYSPLHF